This T cell receptor beta chain stems from a study of STAT5B mutations in CD4+ large granular lymphocyte leukemia. Control samples were healthy donors' buffy coats. CDR1 is SGHRS and CDR2 is YFSETQ in the germline V gene. The CDR3 runs to 14 residues. The J segment lost 7 bases and the V segment lost 0 bases, leaving 4 bases of the junction unmatched. Per the study methods: The detection floor for productive clonotype frequency was 2.59 x 10-5. Profiling relied on immunoSEQ multiplex PCR, and the TCRdb table lists in-frame clones only, not all of them. V, J and clone size are those of that table, while D and trimming were read from the DNA. The repertoire holds 25,000 to 35,000 clones, with about 81% as singletons. Study observations and caveats: No patients shared main leukemic clonotypes, though roughly 23% appeared at low frequency elsewhere.

There are a few counts of this clone. Its antigen is unknown. The chain combines TRBV5-1 with TRBJ1-1; 9 bases are shared with TRBD1. This sequence was found in a human donor in good health. The sample consisted of CD4+ T cells from blood buffy coats. CDR3 DNA sequence: TGCGCCAGCAGCTTGGGCCCGACAGGGGGTGAAGCTTTCTTT. Its protein product is CASSLGPTGGEAFF.